The 16 T cell receptor beta chains reported below all come from one sample, sequenced in a study of identical twins. Each CDR3 protein gets one entry after TCRdb re-called the 5' RACE reads with MiXCR. The profile shows about 240,000 distinct CDR3 sequences, approximately 11% of them singletons. This sample also appeared in a second study, on yellow fever vaccine responses in identical twins.

The sample comprised memory (CD45RO+) T cells sorted from blood. The receptors derive from a woman younger than 30 in good health.

This clonotype was found a few times. This sequence joins TRBV24-1 and TRBJ2-1; possibly TRBD2 for D (6 bases). Germline values: CDR1 KGHDR, CDR2 SFDVKD. The V end was cut by 3 bases, the J end by 5 bases, with 16 bases between. The CDR3 runs 16 residues. CDR3 region: CATSDALAPPHNEQFF. Here the CDR3 DNA reads TGTGCCACCAGTGATGCACTAGCCCCTCCCCACAATGAGCAGTTCTTC.

The table lists this clonotype with a few counts. J is TRBJ2-6 and V is TRBV30; D gene ambiguous. CDR3 length: 12 amino acids. Germline CDR1 is GTSNPN and CDR2 is SVGIG (reference sequence). Between the trimmed V and J ends, which lost 3 bases and 0 bases, there was a span of 0 bases. CDR3 amino acids: CAWSSGANVLTF. In nucleotides, the CDR3 is TGTGCCTGGAGCTCTGGGGCCAACGTCCTGACTTTC. The full variable domain, completed using reference TRBV30 and TRBJ2-6, is SQTIHQWPATLVQPVGSPLSLECTVEGTSNPNLYWYRQAAGRGLQLLFYSVGIGQISSEVPQNLSASRPQDRQFILSSKKLLLSDSGFYLCAWSSGANVLTFGAGSRLTVL.

There are a few counts of this clonotype. The chain carries TRBV6-2 or TRBV6-3 and TRBJ2-4; 10 nucleotides agree with TRBD2. Losses at the gene ends were 6 bases for V and 3 bases for J; bases not matched to a gene: 8. Germline V CDR1 and CDR2: MNHEY, SVGEGT. CDR3 length: 16 residues. The CDR3 region has the DNA TGTGCCAGCAGGGGGCTAGCGGGAGCGGGCAAAAACATTCAGTACTTC. Amino acids: CASRGLAGAGKNIQYF.

This clonotype was detected only a few times. The chain uses TRBV30 and TRBJ2-3; D might be TRBD1 or TRBD2, each matching 6 bases. Trimming removed 0 bases at V and 2 bases at J, with 12 bases between. Germline CDR1 and CDR2: GTSNPN and SVGIG (reference sequence). The CDR3 has 15 residues. The CDR3 nucleotides read TGTGCCTGGAGTGTGACAGGAGGGCTCACAGATACGCAGTATTTT. Its translation: CAWSVTGGLTDTQYF.

This clonotype was seen only a few times. The CDR3 bases are TGTGCCAGCAGCTTAGGGACACCTCAAGAGACCCAGTACTTC. It specifies CASSLGTPQETQYF. This sequence joins TRBV7-9 and TRBJ2-5, with D possibly being TRBD1 (5 bases). V lost 1 base, J lost 2 bases, and 8 bases lay in between. The CDR3 spans 14 residues. Germline V gene lookup returns CDR1 SEHNR and CDR2 FQNEAQ (reference sequence). Full variable domain (rest looked up from reference TRBV7-9 and TRBJ2-5): DTGVSQNPRHKITKRGQNVTFRCDPISEHNRLYWYRQTLGQGPEFLTYFQNEAQLEKSRLLSDRFSAERPKGSFSTLEIQRTEQGDSAMYLCASSLGTPQETQYFGPGTRLLVL.

This clonotype was picked up a small number of times. J is TRBJ2-1 and V is TRBV6-2 or TRBV6-3; D may be TRBD1 or TRBD2 (6 bases each). The CDR3 has 17 amino acids. V was shortened by 7 bases and J by 0 bases, with 19 bases between the two germline ends. Germline loops: CDR1 MNHEY, CDR2 SVGEGT. The CDR3 loop is CASTNGGGLSSYNEQFF. CDR3 sequence (DNA): TGTGCCAGCACCAACGGAGGGGGTCTAAGCTCCTACAATGAGCAGTTCTTC.

The rearrangement uses TRBV11-2 and TRBJ2-1; 10 nucleotides match TRBD2. CDR1 is SGHAT, CDR2 FQNNGV, per germline. With V trimmed by 5 bases and J by 10 bases, 11 bases remained unmatched. This CDR3 has 15 residues. Here the CDR3 reads CASSLEGSGRTEQFF. In DNA, the CDR3 is TGTGCCAGCAGCCTCGAGGGTAGCGGGAGGACCGAGCAGTTCTTC.

In its sample, this clonotype was seen a few times. The rearrangement uses TRBV6-2 or TRBV6-3 and TRBJ2-1; 7 nucleotides agree with TRBD1. Germline lookup yields CDR1 MNHEY and CDR2 SVGEGT. After removal of 6 bases from V and 4 bases from J, the junction contained 6 bases not matched to a gene. CDR3 size: 14 residues. CDR3 nucleotides: TGTGCCAGCAGAGAAGGGGGCGTATACAATGAGCAGTTCTTC. The encoded protein is CASREGGVYNEQFF.

This clonotype was seen a handful of times. The rearrangement joins TRBV7-6 to TRBJ2-6; a possible D gene is TRBD2 (6 bases). The V gene lost 5 bases and the J gene lost 4 bases, with 24 bases spanning the gap. This CDR3 is 19 amino acids long. CDR1 SGHVS and CDR2 FNYEAQ come from the germline V gene. This CDR3 is CASSPNLGREDSGANVLTF. CDR3 sequence (DNA): TGTGCCAGCAGCCCCAATTTAGGCAGGGAGGATTCCGGGGCCAACGTCCTGACTTTC. The whole variable domain, filled in from reference TRBV7-6 and TRBJ2-6, reads GAGVSQSPRYKVTKRGQDVALRCDPISGHVSLYWYRQALGQGPEFLTYFNYEAQQDKSGLPNDRFSAERPEGSISTLTIQRTEQRDSAMYRCASSPNLGREDSGANVLTFGAGSRLTVL.

The V and J genes are TRBV20-1 and TRBJ2-1; D is unresolved. The V gene's germline CDR1 is DFQATT and CDR2 SNEGSKA (reference sequence). Between the trimmed V and J ends, which lost 1 base and 0 bases, there was a span of 10 bases. The CDR3 loop spans 15 amino acids. CDR3 DNA sequence: TGCAGTGCTAGAGGTCGTGGTCCCTCCTACAATGAGCAGTTCTTC. Amino acid sequence: CSARGRGPSYNEQFF.

The chain uses TRBV9 and TRBJ2-7, with TRBD2 identical over 9 bases. Trimming took 3 bases from V and 6 from J; bases not matched to a gene: 7. The CDR3 is made up of 14 amino acids. Germline assignment: CDR1 SGDLS and CDR2 YYNGEE. CDR3 in amino acids: CASSGALAGREQYF. The CDR3 DNA reads as TGTGCCAGCAGCGGAGCTCTAGCGGGACGCGAGCAGTACTTC.

This clonotype was seen just once. The V and J genes are TRBV29-1 and TRBJ2-7; TRBD2 might be the D (6 bases). V was clipped by 7 bases and J by 7 bases, with 14 bases between them. The CDR3 sequence is 11 residues long. Germline lookup yields CDR1 SQVTM and CDR2 ANQGSEA. As DNA, the CDR3 is TGCAGCGGAGGAGGGGCTGGAGAGCAGTACTTC. Its protein product is CSGGGAGEQYF.

This clonotype has only a few counts. The chain has TRBV6-5 and TRBJ2-5; 11 bases agree with TRBD2. From germline, CDR1 is MNHEY and CDR2 SVGAGI. J lost 4 bases, V lost 0 bases, and 4 bases had no gene match. This CDR3 comprises 16 residues. The CDR3 bases are TGTGCCAGCAGTTACTCGACTAGCGGGGCGGCAGAGACCCAGTACTTC. It translates to CASSYSTSGAAETQYF.

The V call is TRBV7-3, the J call TRBJ2-1, with 8 positions matching TRBD2. Germline assignment: CDR1 SGHTA and CDR2 FQGTGA. CDR3 length: 15 residues. The V and J ends lost 5 bases and 8 bases, in that order; junction bases with no gene match: 11. CDR3: CASSPVERGNYEQFF. The CDR3 nucleotides are TGTGCCAGCAGCCCTGTAGAGCGGGGGAACTATGAGCAGTTCTTC.

This clonotype was seen a handful of times. The chain recombines TRBV29-1 with TRBJ2-1; TRBD2 might be the D (6 bases). CDR3 length: 14 amino acids. The V end lost 5 bases, the J end lost 10 bases, and 21 bases lay between the germline ends. Germline V gives CDR1 SQVTM, CDR2 ANQGSEA. The CDR3 region has the DNA TGCAGCGTTACGTCGGGGGAATCCTCATTCGAGCAGTTCTTC. The encoded protein is CSVTSGESSFEQFF.

The chain uses TRBV6-2 or TRBV6-3 and TRBJ1-1; 8 nucleotides agree with TRBD1. Germline V gene lookup returns CDR1 MNHEY and CDR2 SVGEGT. J was trimmed by 5 bases and V by 2 bases; bases with no gene match: 7. The CDR3 has 15 amino acids. CDR3 in DNA: TGTGCCAGCAGTTACGCTAACAGGGGGACGACTGAAGCTTTCTTT. As protein: CASSYANRGTTEAFF.